Sequencing of this T cell receptor beta chain was carried out in a study of early T cells in non-severe SARS-CoV-2 infection. Across the study: Sequenced bulk RNA came from whole blood that was unsorted, and chains were unpaired. Study findings and constraints: Sequences matched to VDJdb favored anti-spike CD8 responses, while private and CD4 specificities were missed.

Details on this clonotype: The antigen is unknown.

TCRdb re-analysed the 5' RACE reads in MiXCR, keeping a single row per CDR3 protein. This repertoire shows roughly 75,000 distinct CDR3 sequences, about 10% found once; its top ten account for around 5%. The specimen sequenced was whole blood. This TCR was sampled from an adult who was a healthcare worker with PCR-confirmed SARS-CoV-2 infection or an uninfected control (not recorded which).

This CDR3 reads CASSQDAGGMYDTQYF. In nucleotides, the CDR3 is TGTGCCAGCAGCCAAGACGCGGGGGGTATGTACGATACGCAGTATTTT. This sequence joins TRBV3-1 and TRBJ2-3; 8 nucleotides agree with TRBD2. The CDR3 is made up of 16 amino acids. After removal of 0 bases from V and 6 bases from J, the junction contained 8 bases not matched to a gene. The germline V gene has CDR1 LGHDT and CDR2 YNNKEL (reference sequence).